This TCR beta chain was sequenced for a study of Graves' ophthalmopathy and Graves' hyperthyroidism. Clinicians diagnosed using symptoms, serum thyroxine, TRAb, thyroid ultrasound and orbital computed tomography. This clonotype was observed at least ten times. Its antigen is undetermined. Whole-study findings and limits: Discriminating ophthalmopathy from stable hyperthyroidism, a 13-signature model attained a sensitivity of about 89% and a specificity of around 81%. Predictions made by the model for ophthalmopathy progression reached approximately 70% sensitivity and 72% to 85% specificity. Blood was where most expanded thyroid clonotypes above 0.001 frequency also turned up.

From RNA, the CDR3 regions of TCR beta chains were amplified and sequenced. After a first-round RT-PCR with HTBI primers, a second-round multiplex PCR was run. TCRdb reprocessed the multiplex PCR reads with MiXCR, giving one entry per CDR3 protein. The sample lists a few hundred thousand distinct CDR3 sequences, about 22% occurring once. The receptor comes from a woman in her 50s with Graves' ophthalmopathy. The sample taken for sequencing was peripheral blood.

The CDR3 bases are TGTGCCAGCAGTTACGGGGGACCACTACAAGAGACCCAGTACTTC. Its translation is CASSYGGPLQETQYF. This chain links TRBV6-5 with TRBJ2-5; D tentatively fits TRBD1 or TRBD2 (5 bases each). Germline CDR1 MNHEY, CDR2 SVGAGI. Deletions cut 2 bases from V and 2 bases from J, with 12 bases between. This CDR3 has 15 residues.